One sample yielded the 8 T cell receptor beta chains listed below, sequenced in a study of T cells after yellow fever vaccination. TCRdb analysed the 5' RACE reads with MiXCR anew, one entry per CDR3 protein. This sample has about 96,000 distinct CDR3 sequences, with approximately 8.4% found just once. The sequencing here drew on CD8+ T cells not binding an NS4B(214-222) dextramer, sorted from PBMCs, taken less than 16 days after the first yellow fever vaccination. The receptors come from a man aged 18 to 29 who received the YFV17D yellow fever vaccine.

The rearrangement joins TRBV6-6 to TRBJ2-7; D gene uncertain. Germline CDR1 is MNHNY and CDR2 is SVGAGI (reference sequence). V dropped 6 bases and J dropped 7 bases, with 13 bases sitting between them. This CDR3 has 12 amino acids. The CDR3 region has the DNA TGTGCCAGCAGGGAACGGCCTGGGGAGCAGTACGTC. Translated: CASRERPGEQYV.

This clonotype was counted only a few times. The chain uses TRBV19 and TRBJ2-3; D not certain. This CDR3 contains 19 residues. Germline V gene sequence: CDR1 LNHDA, CDR2 SQIVND (reference sequence). V was clipped by 6 bases and J by 0 bases, with 25 bases between them. This CDR3 is CASSPLLSGRPTSTDTQYF. Here the CDR3 DNA reads TGTGCCAGTAGCCCTTTGTTGAGTGGAAGACCAACTAGCACAGATACGCAGTATTTT. Drawing the rest from reference TRBV19 and TRBJ2-3, the complete variable domain is DGGITQSPKYLFRKEGQNVTLSCEQNLNHDAMYWYRQDPGQGLRLIYYSQIVNDFQKGDIAEGYSVSREKKESFPLTVTSAQKNPTAFYLCASSPLLSGRPTSTDTQYFGPGTRLTVL.

The chain combines TRBV28 with TRBJ2-1, with D possibly being TRBD1 (6 bases). The germline V gene has CDR1 MDHEN and CDR2 SYDVKM. V was cut by 6 bases and J by 9 bases, with 15 bases left in between. The CDR3 sequence is 13 residues long. The CDR3 loop reads CASSPRGHLEQFF. In DNA form, the CDR3 reads TGTGCCAGCAGCCCCAGGGGACACCTTGAGCAGTTCTTC.

Ten or more counts support this clonotype. The V gene is TRBV15, the J gene TRBJ2-5; D is ambiguous. From germline, CDR1 is LNHNV and CDR2 YYDKDF (reference sequence). V lost 0 bases to trimming and J lost 2 bases, with 10 bases between them. The CDR3 has 15 amino acids. The CDR3 sequence is CATSRDRARQETQYF. The CDR3 DNA reads TGTGCCACCAGCAGAGATCGGGCTAGACAAGAGACCCAGTACTTC.

The chain links TRBV7-3 to TRBJ2-1, with 9 bases that match TRBD1. This CDR3 contains 14 residues. From germline, CDR1 is SGHTA and CDR2 FQGTGA. The V segment lost 3 bases and the J segment 8 bases; nucleotides outside the gene matches: 5. The CDR3 spells CASSFGTGSYEQFF. CDR3 coding DNA: TGTGCCAGCAGCTTCGGGACAGGGTCTTATGAGCAGTTCTTC.

This clonotype has just a few counts. J is TRBJ1-1 and V is TRBV27; perhaps TRBD1 as D (5 bases). Trimming cost V 3 bases and J 6 bases, with 11 bases left between them. The CDR3 is 13 amino acids. Per germline, CDR1 MNHEY and CDR2 SMNVEV (reference sequence). DNA of the CDR3: TGTGCCAGCAGTTTTCGACAGTCTGCTGAAGCTTTCTTT. This sequence encodes CASSFRQSAEAFF.

This clonotype has just a few counts. The chain is built from TRBV6-2 or TRBV6-3 and TRBJ2-7; TRBD1 matches 8 bases. The CDR3 loop spans 17 amino acids. Germline V gene lookup returns CDR1 MNHEY and CDR2 SVGEGT. After removal of 0 bases from V and 3 bases from J, the junction contained 10 bases not matched to a gene. CDR3 residues: CASSYSLRQGAFYEQYV. The CDR3 DNA is TGTGCCAGCAGTTACTCGCTTCGGCAGGGGGCTTTCTACGAGCAGTACGTC.

In nucleotides, the CDR3 is TGTGCCAGCAGCCATACGATAGGGCAGGCAAAGGAACCCCAGCATTTT. This gives the protein CASSHTIGQAKEPQHF. The rearrangement uses TRBV4-2 and TRBJ1-5; D not resolved. Germline assignment: CDR1 LGHNA and CDR2 YNFKEQ. Trimming pared 3 bases from V and 10 bases from J, leaving 22 bases between. The CDR3 runs 16 residues.